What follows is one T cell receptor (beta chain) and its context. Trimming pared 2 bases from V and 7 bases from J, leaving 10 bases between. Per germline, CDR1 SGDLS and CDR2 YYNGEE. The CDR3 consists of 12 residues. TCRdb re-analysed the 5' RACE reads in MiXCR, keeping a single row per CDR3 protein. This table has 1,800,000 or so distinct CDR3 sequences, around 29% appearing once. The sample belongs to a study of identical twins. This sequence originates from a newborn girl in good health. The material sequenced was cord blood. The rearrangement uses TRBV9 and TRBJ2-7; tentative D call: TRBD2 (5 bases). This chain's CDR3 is CASSVFGNEQYF. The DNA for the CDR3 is TGTGCCAGCAGCGTCTTCGGGAATGAGCAGTACTTC. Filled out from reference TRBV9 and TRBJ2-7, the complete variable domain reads DSGVTQTPKHLITATGQRVTLRCSPRSGDLSVYWYQQSLDQGLQFLIQYYNGEERAKGNILERFSAQQFPDLHSELNLSSLELGDSALYFCASSVFGNEQYFGPGTRLTVT.